This T cell receptor (beta chain) was captured by sequencing in a study of cytomegalovirus exposure and HLA in healthy donors. From germline, CDR1 is SGHRS and CDR2 YFSETQ. CDR3 size: 17 residues. The V gene end was trimmed by 0 bases and the J gene end by 8 bases; junction bases not matched to a gene: 11. The PCR ran on 60 Vbeta and 13 Jbeta primers. Sequencing was performed with immunoSEQ multiplex PCR; in TCRdb, only in-frame clones are kept and a portion is missing. Of about 98,000 clones listed, approximately 72% are singletons. The source of this sequence is a man aged 18 to 29 in good health and CMV-seropositive. This sequence joins TRBV5-1 and TRBJ2-2, with TRBD2 identical over 9 bases. Sample: PBMCs. The CDR3 region has the DNA TGCGCCAGCAGCTTGGCCGAAGTGACTAGCGGCCGGGGGGAGCTGTTTTTT. This codes for CASSLAEVTSGRGELFF.